The text below deals with one T cell receptor beta chain. Germline trimming cut 1 base from V and 3 bases from J; bases unmatched to any gene: 4. CDR3 length equals 15 residues. Germline V gene data show CDR1 as LGHNA and CDR2 as YNFKEQ. Method: immunoSEQ multiplex PCR; TCRdb's copy keeps in-frame clones and lacks some. The sample consists of about 100,000 clones, under 95% of them appearing once. The data stem from a study of T cell changes during pregnancy in multiple sclerosis. V usage is TRBV4-2 and J usage is TRBJ1-1; 8 bases align to TRBD1. The TCR comes from a female donor in good health, enrolled as a control in a pregnancy study. The material sequenced was peripheral blood, taken in the third trimester of pregnancy. Here the CDR3 reads CASSQVYRGDTEAFF. CDR3 in DNA: TGTGCCAGCAGCCAAGTCTACAGGGGGGACACTGAAGCTTTCTTT.